These 14 T cell receptor beta chains were all obtained from the same sample, sequenced in a study of blood T cell repertoires in COVID-19 (dated by TCRdb to 2019 to 2021). The library was prepared using the immunoSEQ multiplex PCR assay. The source is immuneACCESS, and TCRdb retained only in-frame sequences with V and J called. Part of the clones is not carried over; for the studies checked, unresolved V genes explain less than half of this, and the remainder is unexplained. Present in this sample are approximately 110,000 clones, approximately 89% of which were seen just once. Of the sample, roughly 3% falls within the top ten clones. Sequencing was performed on peripheral blood. The origin of the receptors is a woman of 80 years or more with COVID-19, enrolled during active disease.

The rearrangement joins TRBV7-9 to TRBJ2-3; 15 nucleotides agree with TRBD2. The CDR3 is 17 amino acids. Trimming cost V 1 base and J 4 bases; bases outside gene matches: 3. Germline assignment: CDR1 SEHNR and CDR2 FQNEAQ (reference sequence). CDR3 residues: CASSLGTSGRGADTQYF. CDR3 coding DNA: TGTGCCAGCAGCTTAGGGACTAGCGGGAGGGGCGCAGATACGCAGTATTTT.

This chain links TRBV21-1 with TRBJ1-1; TRBD1 reflects the table's D call only, with no check against the DNA. TRBV21-1 is described as a pseudogene. The CDR3 runs 15 residues. The CDR3 region is CASSRFQGVRTEAFF. In DNA, the CDR3 is TGTGCCAGCAGCAGATTCCAAGGGGTGCGCACTGAAGCTTTCTTT.

This rearrangement joins TRBV21-1 to TRBJ1-1; the table assigns TRBD1, which was not confirmed against the DNA. TRBV21-1 is assigned pseudogene status. CDR3 length: 14 amino acids. This CDR3 reads CASSKGTGGPEAFF. CDR3 bases: TGTGCCAGCAGTAAAGGGACAGGGGGACCTGAAGCTTTCTTT.

The chain joins TRBV7-8 to TRBJ1-3; 8 nucleotides line up with TRBD1. Germline CDR1 SGHVS, CDR2 FQNEAQ. V shed 1 base, J shed 4 bases, and the junction held 12 bases outside the gene matches. CDR3 length: 18 residues. The CDR3 loop reads CASSLVSRQGAGGNTIYF. CDR3 in DNA: TGTGCCAGCAGCTTAGTTTCAAGGCAGGGGGCGGGAGGAAACACCATATATTTT.

The V gene is TRBV11-2, the J gene TRBJ2-3, with 7 bases aligning to TRBD1. Germline-derived CDR1 and CDR2 are SGHAT and FQNNGV. The length of the CDR3 is 18 residues. V was pared by 0 bases and J by 3 bases, with 12 bases of the junction left unmatched. The CDR3 coding sequence is TGTGCCAGCAGCTTAGATCTGGCAGGGGGAGAGAGAACAGATACGCAGTATTTT. Protein product: CASSLDLAGGERTDTQYF. Based on the CDR3 plus reference TRBV11-2 and TRBJ2-3, the full variable domain is EAGVAQSPRYKIIEKRQSVAFWCNPISGHATLYWYQQILGQGPKLLIQFQNNGVVDDSQLPKDRFSAERLKGVDSTLKIQPAKLEDSAVYLCASSLDLAGGERTDTQYFGPGTRLTVL.

The gene calls are TRBV7-2 and TRBJ1-1; a possible D gene is TRBD1 (6 bases). The germline gives CDR1 SGHTA, CDR2 FQGNSA. Trimming took 6 bases from V and 4 from J, leaving 15 bases between them. The CDR3 has 14 residues. CDR3 amino acids: CASSNRDTATEAFF. The CDR3, as DNA: TGTGCCAGCAGTAACCGGGACACAGCCACTGAAGCTTTCTTT.

This rearrangement joins TRBV15 to TRBJ2-1; 11 bases match TRBD2. This CDR3 has 13 residues. Germline-derived CDR1 and CDR2 are LNHNV and YYDKDF (reference sequence). Germline trimming cut 8 bases from V and 12 bases from J; bases unmatched to any gene: 9. The CDR3 spells CATEETSGSGQFF. The DNA of the CDR3 is TGTGCCACCGAGGAAACTAGCGGGAGCGGGCAGTTCTTC.

CDR3 nucleotides: TGTGCCAGCAGCCTAACCGGGACAGGGGCCTACAATGAGCAGTTCTTC. Translating it yields CASSLTGTGAYNEQFF. The J gene is TRBJ2-1, the V gene TRBV7-2; 10 nucleotides line up with TRBD1. From germline, CDR1 is SGHTA and CDR2 FQGNSA. The V segment lost 5 bases and the J segment 2 bases; nucleotides outside the gene matches: 6. The CDR3 totals 16 residues.

CDR3 DNA sequence: TGCAGTGCTAGTCCTAGCGGGAGCAACACCGGGGAGCTGTTTTTT. Its translation: CSASPSGSNTGELFF. V and J are TRBV20-1 and TRBJ2-2, with 10 bases aligning to TRBD2. Germline lookup yields CDR1 DFQATT and CDR2 SNEGSKA (reference sequence). This CDR3 has 15 amino acids. Germline trimming cut 3 bases from V and 2 bases from J; bases unmatched to any gene: 3.

This clone was picked up a small number of times. The J gene is TRBJ2-7, the V gene TRBV6-5, with TRBD1 matching 7 bases. In germline, CDR1 is MNHEY, CDR2 SVGAGI. This CDR3 region has 13 residues. V shed 6 bases and J 4 bases; nucleotides not matched to a gene: 6. CDR3 loop: CASRETGSYEQYF. The CDR3 nucleotides read TGTGCCAGCAGGGAGACAGGGAGTTACGAGCAGTACTTC.

V usage is TRBV2 and J usage is TRBJ2-1, with TRBD2 as a possible D gene (5 bases). This CDR3 comprises 14 residues. Trimming left V 8 bases short and J 9 bases short, with 20 bases between. Germline V CDR1 and CDR2: SNHLY, FYNNEI. The chain's CDR3 is CASAWTFSGGEQFF. The CDR3 nucleotides read TGTGCCAGCGCATGGACTTTCTCCGGCGGTGAGCAGTTCTTC.

The chain joins TRBV7-9 to TRBJ1-1; D unclear. Trimming removed 8 bases at V and 2 bases at J, with 15 bases between. Looked up from germline, CDR1 is SEHNR and CDR2 is FQNEAQ (reference sequence). The CDR3 has 14 residues. DNA for the CDR3: TGTGCCAGCGTTTCGGACGCGGGAAACACTGAAGCTTTCTTT. This encodes CASVSDAGNTEAFF.

CDR3 nucleotides: TGTGCCAGCAGTTCTCCAGCCGGGGGAAGGAATGAGCAGTTCTTC. This sequence encodes CASSSPAGGRNEQFF. The chain joins TRBV6-2 or TRBV6-3 to TRBJ2-1; TRBD2 is a possible D gene (6 bases). Looked up from germline, CDR1 is MNHEY and CDR2 is SVGEGT. The CDR3 has 15 amino acids. V was trimmed by 4 bases and J by 7 bases, leaving 17 bases between them.

The rearrangement links TRBV3-1 (or the pseudogene TRBV3-2) to TRBJ1-1; 7 bases are shared with TRBD1. Germline V gene sequence: CDR1 LGHDT, CDR2 YNNKEL (reference sequence). The ends lost 4 bases at V and 1 base at J; junction bases unmatched: 3. The CDR3 length is 14 residues. In DNA, the CDR3 is TGTGCCAGCAGCCGGAGGACAGGGAACACTGAAGCTTTCTTT. Its translation: CASSRRTGNTEAFF.